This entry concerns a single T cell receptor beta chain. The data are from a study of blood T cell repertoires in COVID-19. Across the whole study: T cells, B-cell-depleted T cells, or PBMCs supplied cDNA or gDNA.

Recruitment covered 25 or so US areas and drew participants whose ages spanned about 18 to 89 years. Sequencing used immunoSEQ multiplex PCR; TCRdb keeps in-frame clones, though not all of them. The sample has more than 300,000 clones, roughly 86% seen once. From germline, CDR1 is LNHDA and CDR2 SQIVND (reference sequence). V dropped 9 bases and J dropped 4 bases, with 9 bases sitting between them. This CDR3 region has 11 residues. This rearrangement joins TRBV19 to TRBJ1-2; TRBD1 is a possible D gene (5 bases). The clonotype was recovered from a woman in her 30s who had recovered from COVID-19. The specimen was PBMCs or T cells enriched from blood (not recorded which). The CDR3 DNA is TGTGCCAGCCCAGGGCCCTATGGCTACACCTTC. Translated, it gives CASPGPYGYTF.